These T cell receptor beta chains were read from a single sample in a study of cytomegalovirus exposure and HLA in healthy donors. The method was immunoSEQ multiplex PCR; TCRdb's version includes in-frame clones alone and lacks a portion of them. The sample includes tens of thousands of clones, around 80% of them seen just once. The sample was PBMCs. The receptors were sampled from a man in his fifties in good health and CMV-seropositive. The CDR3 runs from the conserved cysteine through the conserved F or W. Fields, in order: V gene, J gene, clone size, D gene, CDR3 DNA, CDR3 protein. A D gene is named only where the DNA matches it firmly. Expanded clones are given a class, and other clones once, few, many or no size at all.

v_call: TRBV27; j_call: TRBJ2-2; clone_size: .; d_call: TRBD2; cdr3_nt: TGTGCCAGCAGTTTAGGGACTAGCGGGAATACCGGGGAGCTGTTTTTT; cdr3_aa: CASSLGTSGNTGELFF
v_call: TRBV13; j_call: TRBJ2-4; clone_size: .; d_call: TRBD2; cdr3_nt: TGTGCCAGCAGCTCCACTAGCGTCACCAAAAACATTCAGTACTTC; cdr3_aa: CASSSTSVTKNIQYF
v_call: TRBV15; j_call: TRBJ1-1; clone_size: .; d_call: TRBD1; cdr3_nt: TGTGCCACCAGCAGCCGACAGGGGGCAACTGAAGCTTTCTTT; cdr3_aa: CATSSRQGATEAFF
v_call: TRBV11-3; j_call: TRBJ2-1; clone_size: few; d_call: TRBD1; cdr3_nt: TGTGCCAGCAGCTTGGGACAGGAGGGCAATGAGCAGTTCTTC; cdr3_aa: CASSLGQEGNEQFF
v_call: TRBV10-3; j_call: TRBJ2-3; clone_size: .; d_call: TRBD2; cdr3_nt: TGTGCCATCATGGCCCTAGCGGGAGGGTCGGACACAGATACGCAGTATTTT; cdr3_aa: CAIMALAGGSDTDTQYF
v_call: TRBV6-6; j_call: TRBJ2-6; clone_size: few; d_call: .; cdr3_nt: TGTGCCAGCAGTTACGAGGGGACAATTTCGGCCAACGGCCTGACTTTC; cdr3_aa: CASSYEGTISANGLTF
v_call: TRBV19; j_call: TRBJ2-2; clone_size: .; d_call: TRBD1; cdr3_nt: TGTGCCAGTAGTAGCCGGGACAGGGTCTTCAGGGAGCTGTTTTTT; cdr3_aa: CASSSRDRVFRELFF
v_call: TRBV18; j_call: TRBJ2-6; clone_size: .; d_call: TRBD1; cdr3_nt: TGTGCCAGCTCTATCGGACAGGGGTCGTCTGGGGCCAACGTCCTGACTTTC; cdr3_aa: CASSIGQGSSGANVLTF
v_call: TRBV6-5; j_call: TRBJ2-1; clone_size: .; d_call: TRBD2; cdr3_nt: TGTGCCAGCAGACCACGACTAGCGGGTTACAATGAGCAGTTCTTC; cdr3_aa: CASRPRLAGYNEQFF
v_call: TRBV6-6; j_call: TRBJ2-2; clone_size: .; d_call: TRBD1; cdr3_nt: TGTGCCAGCAGCAAAGGGGGCGAGACCGGGGAGCTGTTTTTT; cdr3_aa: CASSKGGETGELFF
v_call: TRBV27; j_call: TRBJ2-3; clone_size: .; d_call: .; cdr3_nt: TGTGCCAGCAGGCTAAGAGGGTTGGCAGATACGCAGTATTTT; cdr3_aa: CASRLRGLADTQYF
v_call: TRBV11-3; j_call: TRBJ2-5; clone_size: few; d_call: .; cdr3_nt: TGTGCCAGCAGCTCCCCCTATCAGGACACGCCAGAGACCCAGTACTTC; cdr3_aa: CASSSPYQDTPETQYF
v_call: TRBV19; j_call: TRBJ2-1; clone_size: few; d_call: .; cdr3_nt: TGTGCCAGTTCCTCCCTTTTGGGGAGGACGGGGAATGAGCAGTTCTTC; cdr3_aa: CASSSLLGRTGNEQFF
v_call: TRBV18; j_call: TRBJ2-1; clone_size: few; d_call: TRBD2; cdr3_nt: TGTGCCAGCTCACCAGGACTAGCGGGCTCCTACAATGAGCAGTTCTTC; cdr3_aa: CASSPGLAGSYNEQFF
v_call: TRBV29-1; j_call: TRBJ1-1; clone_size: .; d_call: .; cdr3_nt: TGCAGCGTTGAAGGGGGGCTGAACACTGAAGCTTTCTTT; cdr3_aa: CSVEGGLNTEAFF
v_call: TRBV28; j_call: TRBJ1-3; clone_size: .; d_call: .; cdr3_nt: TGTGCCAGCAGTTCGCCAGGGGCTACTGGAAACACCATATATTTT; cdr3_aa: CASSSPGATGNTIYF
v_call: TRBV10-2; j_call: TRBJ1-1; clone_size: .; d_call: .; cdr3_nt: TGCGCCAGCAGTGAGTCGGGGGGAAACACTGAAGCTTTCTTT; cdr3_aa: CASSESGGNTEAFF
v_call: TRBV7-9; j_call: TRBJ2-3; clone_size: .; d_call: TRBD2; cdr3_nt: TGTGCCAGCAGCTTAGCGCGTCTAGCGGGTGTAACAGATACGCAGTATTTT; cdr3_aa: CASSLARLAGVTDTQYF
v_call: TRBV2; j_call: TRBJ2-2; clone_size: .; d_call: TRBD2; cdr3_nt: TGTGCCAGCGGCGGAAGCGGGAGGGCCTCCGGGGAGCTGTTTTTT; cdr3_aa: CASGGSGRASGELFF
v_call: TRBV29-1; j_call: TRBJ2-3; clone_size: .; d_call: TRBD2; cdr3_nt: TGCAGCGTTGGGCGGACTAGCGGCAACACAGATACGCAGTATTTT; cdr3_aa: CSVGRTSGNTDTQYF
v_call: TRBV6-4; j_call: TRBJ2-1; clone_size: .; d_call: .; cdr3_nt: TGTGCCAGCAGTGTTAACTATGAGTTAGGTGAGCAGTTCTTC; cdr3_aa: CASSVNYELGEQFF
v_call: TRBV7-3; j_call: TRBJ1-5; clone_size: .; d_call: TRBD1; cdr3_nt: TGTGCCAGCAGCTTAGAGGACAGGGAGCAGCCCCAGCATTTT; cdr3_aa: CASSLEDREQPQHF
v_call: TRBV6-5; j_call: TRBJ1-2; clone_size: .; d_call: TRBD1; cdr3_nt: TGTGCCAGCAGAACGACGGGGACAGGGGGCGGCTACACCTTC; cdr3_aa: CASRTTGTGGGYTF
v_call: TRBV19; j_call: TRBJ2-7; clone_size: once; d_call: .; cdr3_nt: TGTGCCAGTAGTATAACAGTATCTGGCGAGCAGTACTTC; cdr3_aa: CASSITVSGEQYF
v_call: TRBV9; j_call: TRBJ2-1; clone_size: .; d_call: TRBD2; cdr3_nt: TGTGCCAGCAGCCCCCGGACTAGTCTTCGCAATGAGCAGTTCTTC; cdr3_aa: CASSPRTSLRNEQFF
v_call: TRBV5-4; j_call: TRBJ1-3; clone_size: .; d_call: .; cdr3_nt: TGTGCCAGCAGCTACCGGGACAACTCTGGAAACACCATATATTTT; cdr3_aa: CASSYRDNSGNTIYF
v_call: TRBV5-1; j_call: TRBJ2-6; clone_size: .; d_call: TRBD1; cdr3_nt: TGCGCCAGCAGCTATCAGGGGGACGGGGCCAACGGCCTGACTTTC; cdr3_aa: CASSYQGDGANGLTF
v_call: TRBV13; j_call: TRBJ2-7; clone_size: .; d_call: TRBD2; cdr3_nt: TGTGCCAGCAGCTTATGGGGGATAGCGGGAGGGCTTGAGCAGTACTTC; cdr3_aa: CASSLWGIAGGLEQYF
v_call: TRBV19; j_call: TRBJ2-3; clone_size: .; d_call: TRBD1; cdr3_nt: TGTGCCAGCATTAGGACAGGAACAGATACGCAGTATTTT; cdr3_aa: CASIRTGTDTQYF
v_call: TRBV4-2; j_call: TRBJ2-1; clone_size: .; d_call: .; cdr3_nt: TGTGCCAGCAGAGCGGAACTATACAATGAGCAGTTCTTC; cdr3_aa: CASRAELYNEQFF
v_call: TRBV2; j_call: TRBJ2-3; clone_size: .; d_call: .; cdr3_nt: TGTGCCAGCTTAGCGGAGAACCCTGTCACAGATACGCAGTATTTT; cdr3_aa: CASLAENPVTDTQYF
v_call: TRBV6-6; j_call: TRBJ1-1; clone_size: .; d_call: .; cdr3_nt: TGTGCCAGCAGTTATACGGGGGAGAACACTGAAGCTTTCTTT; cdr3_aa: CASSYTGENTEAFF
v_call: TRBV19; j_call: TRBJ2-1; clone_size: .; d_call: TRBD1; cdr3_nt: TGTGCCAGTAGTCCCCGGGACAGGGGGGGGAATGAGCGGTTCTTC; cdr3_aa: CASSPRDRGGNERFF
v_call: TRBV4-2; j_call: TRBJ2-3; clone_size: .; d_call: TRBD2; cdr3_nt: TGTGCCAGCAGCCCCGGGACTAGCGAAGCAGATACGCAGTATTTT; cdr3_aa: CASSPGTSEADTQYF
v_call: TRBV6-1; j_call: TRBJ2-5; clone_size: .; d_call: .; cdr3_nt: TGTGCCAGCAGCGGTACAGGGCCGGAGACCCAGTACTTC; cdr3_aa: CASSGTGPETQYF
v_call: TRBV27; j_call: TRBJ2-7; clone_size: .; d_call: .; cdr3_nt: TGTGCCAGCAGTTTAGTCCAAGTCGGGTACGAGCAGTACTTC; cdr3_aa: CASSLVQVGYEQYF
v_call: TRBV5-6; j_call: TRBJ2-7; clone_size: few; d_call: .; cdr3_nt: TGTGCCAGCAGCTTGGACACAAGAACCTACGAGCAGTACTTC; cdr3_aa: CASSLDTRTYEQYF
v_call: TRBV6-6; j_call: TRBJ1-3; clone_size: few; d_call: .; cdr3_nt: TGTGCCAGCAGTCCTCCGGGGGGCCAAAACACCATATATTTT; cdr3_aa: CASSPPGGQNTIYF
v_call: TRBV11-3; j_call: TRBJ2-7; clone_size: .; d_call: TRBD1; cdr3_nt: TGTGCCAGCAGCCTCCGACAGGGGATTTACGAGCAGTACTTC; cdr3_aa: CASSLRQGIYEQYF
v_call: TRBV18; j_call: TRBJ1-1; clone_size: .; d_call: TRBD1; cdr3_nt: TGTGCCAGCTCACCAAGGGACAGGGTGAACACTGAAGCTTTCTTT; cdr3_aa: CASSPRDRVNTEAFF
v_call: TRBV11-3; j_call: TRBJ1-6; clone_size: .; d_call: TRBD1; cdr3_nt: TGTGCCAGCAGCTTAGGGTCCGGGACAGGGAATTCACCCCTCCACTTT; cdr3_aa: CASSLGSGTGNSPLHF
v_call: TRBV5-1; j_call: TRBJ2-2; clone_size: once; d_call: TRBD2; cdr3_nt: TGCGCCAGCAGCTTTGTAGCGGGAGCGGGCACCGGGGAGCTGTTTTTT; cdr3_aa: CASSFVAGAGTGELFF
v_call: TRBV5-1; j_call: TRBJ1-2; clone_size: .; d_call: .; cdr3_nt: TGCGCCAGCAGCTTGGGGATTGGGAGTGGCTACACCTTC; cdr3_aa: CASSLGIGSGYTF
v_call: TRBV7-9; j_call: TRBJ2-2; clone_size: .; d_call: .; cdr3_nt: TGTGCCAGCAGCCCTATCAGCGAGATGTCCGGGGAGCTGTTTTTT; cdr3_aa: CASSPISEMSGELFF
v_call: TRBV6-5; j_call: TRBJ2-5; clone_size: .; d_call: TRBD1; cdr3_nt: TGTGCCAGCAGTGTCGGTGAGGGGGCTCAAGAGACCCAGTACTTC; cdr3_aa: CASSVGEGAQETQYF
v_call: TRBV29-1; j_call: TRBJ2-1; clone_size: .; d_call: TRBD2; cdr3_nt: TGCAGCGTTGAGGTACTAGCGGGAGTTAGGAATGAGCAGTTCTTC; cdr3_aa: CSVEVLAGVRNEQFF
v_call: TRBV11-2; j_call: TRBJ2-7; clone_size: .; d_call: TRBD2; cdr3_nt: TGTGCCAGCAGCTTACGCCTAGCGGGAGCATCCTACGAGCAGTACTTC; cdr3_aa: CASSLRLAGASYEQYF
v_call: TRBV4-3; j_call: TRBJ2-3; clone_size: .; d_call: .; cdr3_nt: TGCGCCAGCAGCCAAGGGCGGGATACAGATACGCAGTATTTT; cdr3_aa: CASSQGRDTDTQYF
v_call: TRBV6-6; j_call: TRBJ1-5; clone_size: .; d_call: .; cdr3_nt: TGTGCCAGCAGCCAAGGTCAGGAGCCCCAGCATTTT; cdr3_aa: CASSQGQEPQHF